These 20 T cell receptor beta chains came from one sample sequenced in a study of control samples from healthy donors and cancer patients. The data were produced by immunoSEQ multiplex PCR, yet TCRdb's version contains in-frame clones alone and is incomplete. The sample yields tens of thousands of clones, about 93% seen once. The source material was blood. These receptors originate from a man under 40 in good health.

The V gene is TRBV6-5, the J gene TRBJ1-6; TRBD1 aligns across 7 bases. Germline V gene sequence: CDR1 MNHEY, CDR2 SVGAGI. The junction had 9 bases not matched to a gene; V was cut back by 9 bases and J by 7 bases. The CDR3 is 14 amino acids. This chain's CDR3 is CASYRGWGNSPLHF. The CDR3 nucleotides read TGTGCCAGTTACAGGGGATGGGGAAATTCACCCCTCCACTTT.

To note about this clone: This same CDR3 is encoded by further DNA sequences in the sample. The chain has TRBV5-6 and TRBJ1-2, with 7 nucleotides matching TRBD1. The trim removed 4 bases at V and 5 bases at J, leaving 5 bases unmatched. CDR3 size: 13 residues. Germline CDR1 reads SGHDT; CDR2 reads YYEEEE. CDR3: CASSTGTAYGYTF. The CDR3, as DNA: TGTGCCAGCAGCACCGGGACAGCTTATGGCTACACCTTC. The whole variable domain, filled in from reference TRBV5-6 and TRBJ1-2, reads DAGVTQSPTHLIKTRGQQVTLRCSPKSGHDTVSWYQQALGQGPQFIFQYYEEEERQRGNFPDRFSGHQFPNYSSELNVNALLLGDSALYLCASSTGTAYGYTFGSGTRLTVV.

The chain carries TRBV7-3 and TRBJ1-3, with D possibly TRBD1 on 5 matching bases. The CDR3 sequence is 14 residues long. Trimming removed 5 bases from V and 3 bases from J, with 11 bases in between. Germline CDR1 is SGHTA and CDR2 is FQGTGA. The DNA for the CDR3 is TGTGCCAGCAGCCTGGGGGGAGTTGGAAACACCATATATTTT. This encodes CASSLGGVGNTIYF.

The chain carries TRBV19 and TRBJ1-2, with unresolved D. The CDR3 contains 17 residues. Germline V gene sequence: CDR1 LNHDA, CDR2 SQIVND (reference sequence). Trimming shortened V by 5 bases and J by 3 bases, and 22 bases separated the two germline ends. The CDR3 DNA follows: TGTGCCAGTAGTCCGGGGTACGAGCCGCGCCCTTACTATGGCTACACCTTC. This gives the protein CASSPGYEPRPYYGYTF.

The rearrangement links TRBV6-2 or TRBV6-3 to TRBJ2-7; no definite D call. V dropped 2 bases and J dropped 0 bases, with 8 bases sitting between them. Germline V gene sequence: CDR1 MNHEY, CDR2 SVGEGT. This CDR3 region has 14 residues. CDR3 coding DNA: TGTGCCAGCAGTTACGGTAGGCCCTCCTACGAGCAGTACTTC. This translates into CASSYGRPSYEQYF.

The rearrangement joins TRBV10-3 to TRBJ2-1; weak D call: TRBD2 (7 bases). The CDR3 runs to 17 residues. Germline V gene lookup returns CDR1 ENHRY and CDR2 SYGVKD. V was shortened by 3 bases and J by 7 bases, with 22 bases between the two germline ends. CDR3 coding DNA: TGTGCCATCAGTGATCGGGGAACGGGGGGCTCTTGGAATGAGCAGTTCTTC. This encodes CAISDRGTGGSWNEQFF.

The chain is built from TRBV9 and TRBJ2-1; 10 bases agree with TRBD1. Germline V gene sequence: CDR1 SGDLS, CDR2 YYNGEE. CDR3 size: 16 residues. The junction had 10 bases not matched to a gene; V was cut back by 3 bases and J by 7 bases. The CDR3 sequence: CASSAGLGTGENEQFF. CDR3 nucleotide sequence: TGTGCCAGCAGCGCGGGCTTGGGGACAGGGGAGAATGAGCAGTTCTTC.

The chain employs TRBV6-5 and TRBJ1-3; no firm D call. The CDR3 runs 15 residues. Germline-derived CDR1 and CDR2 are MNHEY and SVGAGI. V lost 7 bases and J 0 bases, leaving 13 bases between the germline ends. CDR3 sequence reads: CASIVTLSSGNTIYF. The CDR3 DNA follows: TGTGCCAGCATAGTAACACTCAGCTCTGGAAACACCATATATTTT.

The chain links TRBV6-2 or TRBV6-3 to TRBJ2-7; D is ambiguous. Germline assignment: CDR1 MNHEY and CDR2 SVGEGT. This CDR3 comprises 11 residues. V was trimmed by 4 bases and J by 2 bases, leaving 3 bases between them. CDR3 in DNA: TGTGCCAGCAGTTTCACCTACGAGCAGTACTTC. Encoded protein: CASSFTYEQYF.

The chain employs TRBV24-1 and TRBJ1-2; no definite D call. Germline CDR1 is KGHDR and CDR2 is SFDVKD. The CDR3 has 15 residues. Trimming took 5 bases from V and 3 from J, leaving 15 bases between them. CDR3: CATSAQADGYYGYTF. CDR3 nucleotide sequence: TGTGCCACCAGTGCCCAAGCGGACGGATACTATGGCTACACCTTC.

The chain combines TRBV9 with TRBJ2-4; tentative D call: TRBD1 (5 bases). Germline CDR1 and CDR2: SGDLS and YYNGEE. Trimming cost V 1 base and J 5 bases, with 16 bases left between them. The CDR3 has 16 amino acids. The CDR3 DNA sequence: TGTGCCAGCAGCGTATACGGCAGGGCCTCCGAAAACATTCAGTACTTC. Amino acid sequence: CASSVYGRASENIQYF. Filled out from reference TRBV9 and TRBJ2-4, the complete variable domain reads DSGVTQTPKHLITATGQRVTLRCSPRSGDLSVYWYQQSLDQGLQFLIQYYNGEERAKGNILERFSAQQFPDLHSELNLSSLELGDSALYFCASSVYGRASENIQYFGAGTRLSVL.

The CDR3 DNA is TGTGCCAGCAGCTTTGCGACTAGTCCTAGCACAGATACGCAGTATTTT. Protein product: CASSFATSPSTDTQYF. The gene calls are TRBV11-1 and TRBJ2-3; D might be TRBD2 (6 bases). V was clipped by 3 bases and J by 0 bases, with 13 bases between them. Germline CDR1 is SGHAT and CDR2 is FQDESV (reference sequence). The CDR3 consists of 16 residues.

V usage is TRBV9 and J usage is TRBJ1-2; 7 positions agree with TRBD1. CDR1 is SGDLS and CDR2 is YYNGEE in the germline V gene. The CDR3 runs to 15 residues. Trimming removed 5 bases from V and 2 bases from J; junction bases left unmatched: 9. The CDR3 DNA reads TGTGCCAGCAGTCCGACAGGGTCGGGGAACTATGGCTACACCTTC. Amino acid sequence: CASSPTGSGNYGYTF.

The chain couples TRBV5-4 to TRBJ2-7; possible D gene TRBD1, 6 bases. The CDR3 extends over 15 amino acids. V lost 1 base to trimming and J lost 3 bases, with 14 bases between them. The germline gives CDR1 SGHNT, CDR2 YYREEE (reference sequence). The CDR3 protein is CASSLSGLGGYEQYF. As DNA, the CDR3 is TGTGCCAGCAGCTTGTCGGGGCTAGGGGGCTACGAGCAGTACTTC.

This chain connects TRBV14 to TRBJ1-2; 9 bases match TRBD1. Germline V gene sequence: CDR1 SGHDN, CDR2 FVKESK. This CDR3 has 14 amino acids. J was trimmed by 6 bases and V by 4 bases; bases with no gene match: 6. DNA for the CDR3: TGTGCCAGCAGCCTCATCCGGGACAGGGATGGCTACACCTTC. Encoded protein: CASSLIRDRDGYTF.

The CDR3 nucleotides are TGTGCCAGCAGCTTAGGAAGGGGGCGCGTTTACGAGCAGTACTTC. It codes for CASSLGRGRVYEQYF. The V gene is TRBV11-1, the J gene TRBJ2-7; 7 bases match TRBD1. The CDR3 contains 15 residues. Germline assignment: CDR1 SGHAT and CDR2 FQDESV (reference sequence). Unmatched junction bases numbered 7, after V lost 1 base and J lost 4 bases.

This clone was picked up one time. V and J are TRBV19 and TRBJ1-2; TRBD1 matches 10 bases. The CDR3 has 15 amino acids. Germline V gives CDR1 LNHDA, CDR2 SQIVND (reference sequence). Trimming removed 4 bases from V and 3 bases from J; junction bases left unmatched: 5. CDR3 region: CASSTGTGVDYGYTF. Here the CDR3 DNA reads TGTGCCAGTAGTACCGGGACAGGGGTGGACTATGGCTACACCTTC.

This rearrangement joins TRBV6-5 to TRBJ2-7; D may be TRBD1 (6 bases). Trimming left V 0 bases short and J 1 base short, with 13 bases between. This CDR3 has 16 amino acids. CDR1 and CDR2 from the germline V gene are MNHEY and SVGAGI. The DNA for the CDR3 is TGTGCCAGCAGTTACTCGAAGGGGGTCCGTTCCTACGAGCAGTACTTC. It is translated as CASSYSKGVRSYEQYF.

The V call is TRBV6-5, the J call TRBJ1-2; the D is unclear. The germline gives CDR1 MNHEY, CDR2 SVGAGI. V was pared by 7 bases and J by 8 bases, with 20 bases between. The CDR3 runs 14 residues. This CDR3 is CASTESATLRGYTF. DNA for the CDR3: TGTGCCAGCACCGAATCAGCCACCCTGAGGGGCTACACCTTC.

The chain links TRBV29-1 to TRBJ1-1, with D unresolved. Trimming removed 6 bases from V and 3 bases from J, with 14 bases in between. Germline CDR1 SQVTM, CDR2 ANQGSEA. This CDR3 comprises 13 residues. CDR3 nucleotide sequence: TGCAGCGTGCCAGGCACTGGGTACACTGAAGCTTTCTTT. It is translated as CSVPGTGYTEAFF.